The rows below give T cell receptor beta chains drawn from one sample of a study of T cell changes during pregnancy in multiple sclerosis. TCRdb keeps only in-frame clones here, not all; method: immunoSEQ multiplex PCR. This table holds 40,000 to 65,000 clones, around 92% found once. The sample in question was CD4+ T cells from peripheral blood mononuclear cells, obtained in the third trimester of pregnancy. These receptors were obtained from a female donor with multiple sclerosis, enrolled in a pregnancy study. The CDR3 runs from the conserved cysteine through the conserved F or W. Fields, in order: V gene, D gene, clone size, J gene, CDR3 DNA, CDR3 protein. D genes are given only for firm matches. Expanded clones are given a class, and other clones once, few, many or no size at all.

TRBV27	NA	NA	TRBJ1-2	TGTGCCAGCAGTTTGGGAGGGGGCTACACCTTC	CASSLGGGYTF
TRBV9	NA	NA	TRBJ2-3	TGTGCCAGCAGCGTATCCGTCTTCGGGGAGCCTAGCACAGATACGCAGTATTTT	CASSVSVFGEPSTDTQYF
TRBV10-3	NA	NA	TRBJ2-1	TGTGCCATCATGAGGGAGGCGAAGCCGTTGGGCAATGAGCAGTTCTTC	CAIMREAKPLGNEQFF
TRBV25-1	TRBD1	NA	TRBJ2-6	TGTGCCAGCAGCCTGACAGGGGGTGCCTCTGGGGCCAACGTCCTGACTTTC	CASSLTGGASGANVLTF
TRBV5-6	NA	few	TRBJ1-5	TGTGCCAGCAGCTTGGTCGATCAGCCCCAGCATTTT	CASSLVDQPQHF
TRBV19	NA	NA	TRBJ1-2	TGTGCCAGTAGCGACTTAAGAGCTAACTATGGCTACACCTTC	CASSDLRANYGYTF
TRBV9	TRBD1	NA	TRBJ2-3	TGTGCCAGCAGCGTTGACAGGGGGGTCTCAGATACGCAGTATTTT	CASSVDRGVSDTQYF
TRBV6-5	NA	NA	TRBJ1-2	TGTGCCAGCAGTTACTCCGCCAGGGTCGGCGGCTACACCTTC	CASSYSARVGGYTF
TRBV30	TRBD1	NA	TRBJ1-5	TGTGCCTGGACAGGGGGCCCAAGCAATCAGCCCCAGCATTTT	CAWTGGPSNQPQHF
TRBV9	TRBD1	NA	TRBJ2-2	TGTGCCAGCAGCGGCTTAAAGACAGGGTTCACCGGGGAGCTGTTTTTT	CASSGLKTGFTGELFF
TRBV28	NA	NA	TRBJ2-7	TGTGCCAGCAGTCCCCAACGGGTTTCCTACGAGCAGTACTTC	CASSPQRVSYEQYF
TRBV11-2	TRBD1	NA	TRBJ2-7	TGTGCCAGCAGCACCGACAGGGTCACCTACGAGCAGTACTTC	CASSTDRVTYEQYF
TRBV7-6	TRBD1	NA	TRBJ2-7	TGTGCCAGCAGCTTAGTGGCAGGACAGGGCCACGAGCAGTACTTC	CASSLVAGQGHEQYF
TRBV5-4	TRBD1	NA	TRBJ2-2	TGTGCCAGCAGCTTGGGACAGGGGCCGTACACCGGGGAGCTGTTTTTT	CASSLGQGPYTGELFF
TRBV4-2	NA	NA	TRBJ2-1	TGTGCCAGCAGCCAAGAGTTCGTGGGAGCCCTTCCGGACAATGAGCAGTTCTTC	CASSQEFVGALPDNEQFF
TRBV6-6	TRBD1	NA	TRBJ1-5	TGTGCCAGCAGTTACGGGACAGGGAGGCAGCCCCAGCATTTT	CASSYGTGRQPQHF
TRBV7-3	NA	NA	TRBJ1-2	TGTGCCAGCAGCTCCCAACCGGGGGTCGGGGATGGCTACACCTTC	CASSSQPGVGDGYTF
TRBV18	NA	NA	TRBJ2-5	TGTGCCAGCTCACCCCTGGGCCCACCGCCCCAAGAGACCCAGTACTTC	CASSPLGPPPQETQYF
TRBV7-2	NA	NA	TRBJ2-2	TGTGCCAGCAGCCTCCGGGGCACCGGGGAGCTGTTTTTT	CASSLRGTGELFF
TRBV2	TRBD2	NA	TRBJ2-5	TGTGCCAGCAGTGAAGCGCCCGAACTAGCGATTCGGGGGGCCCAGTACTTC	CASSEAPELAIRGAQYF
TRBV7-2	NA	NA	TRBJ2-7	TGTGCCAGCAGCTTTGGGACAAGTTCCTACGAGCAGTACTTC	CASSFGTSSYEQYF
TRBV6-6	NA	NA	TRBJ1-2	TGTGCCAGCAGTCCACAGGTTAACTATGGCTACACCTTC	CASSPQVNYGYTF
TRBV10-2	TRBD1	NA	TRBJ2-2	TGCGCCAGCAGCCCGGGACAGGGTGGGACCGGGGAGCTGTTTTTT	CASSPGQGGTGELFF
TRBV5-1	TRBD2	NA	TRBJ2-1	TGCGCCAGCAGCTTCTCCTCCGGGACTAGCGCTTACAATGAGCAGTTCTTC	CASSFSSGTSAYNEQFF
TRBV6-7	NA	NA	TRBJ1-1	TGTGCCAGCAGTTACTCGACGGGCACTGAAGCTTTCTTT	CASSYSTGTEAFF
TRBV19	NA	NA	TRBJ1-5	TGTGCCAGTAGTATAGATCAGAGGAATCAGCCCCAGCATTTT	CASSIDQRNQPQHF
TRBV30	TRBD1	NA	TRBJ1-2	TGTGCCTGGAGTTATGGGACAGGGGGGGACTATGGCTACACCTTC	CAWSYGTGGDYGYTF
TRBV5-4	NA	NA	TRBJ2-1	TGTGCCAGCACCATTCGGGGTGCCCATCCAAATGAGCAGTTCTTC	CASTIRGAHPNEQFF
TRBV5-5	NA	NA	TRBJ1-3	TGTGCCAGCAGCCAGCCCGGGGGAGTTGATGGAAACACCATATATTTT	CASSQPGGVDGNTIYF
TRBV9	TRBD1	NA	TRBJ2-1	TGTGCCAGCAGCGTGGGGCTGACAGGGGGAGGTTTTGAGCAGTTCTTC	CASSVGLTGGGFEQFF
TRBV6-4	NA	NA	TRBJ1-2	TGTGCCAGCAGAAGTTCAGGGGAATATGGCTACACCTTC	CASRSSGEYGYTF
TRBV7-8	TRBD2	NA	TRBJ2-1	TGTGCCAGCAGCTTAGCGGTAGCGGGGCGGACCTTCTCCTACAATGAGCAGTTCTTC	CASSLAVAGRTFSYNEQFF
TRBV30	TRBD1	few	TRBJ1-1	TGTGCCTGGAGCGGGCAGGACAGGCAAGGGGAACACTCTGAAGCTTTCTTT	CAWSGQDRQGEHSEAFF
TRBV6-1	NA	NA	TRBJ2-5	TGTGCCAGCAGTGACGGACAGACTGTCCAAGAGACCCAGTACTTC	CASSDGQTVQETQYF
TRBV7-9	NA	NA	TRBJ2-2	TGTGCCAGCAGCTTAGAATTTAGGGGCACCGGGGAGCTGTTTTTT	CASSLEFRGTGELFF
TRBV7-9	TRBD1	NA	TRBJ2-3	TGTGCCAGCAGCTTATCGACAGGGACATCAGATACGCAGTATTTT	CASSLSTGTSDTQYF
TRBV19	TRBD2	NA	TRBJ2-7	TGTGCCAGTAGCTCGGGGGGTCGGTACGAGCAGTACTTC	CASSSGGRYEQYF